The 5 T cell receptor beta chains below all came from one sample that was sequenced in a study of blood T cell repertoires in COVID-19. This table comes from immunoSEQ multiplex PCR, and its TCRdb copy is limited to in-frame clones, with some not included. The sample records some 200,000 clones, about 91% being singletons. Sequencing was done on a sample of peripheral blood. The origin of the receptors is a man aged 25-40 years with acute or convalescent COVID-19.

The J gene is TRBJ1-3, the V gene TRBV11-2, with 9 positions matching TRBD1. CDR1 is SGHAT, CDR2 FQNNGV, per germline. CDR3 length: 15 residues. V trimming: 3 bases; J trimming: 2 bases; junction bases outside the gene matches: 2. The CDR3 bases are TGTGCCAGCAGCTTTCGGGACAGGGCTGGAAACACCATATATTTT. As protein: CASSFRDRAGNTIYF.

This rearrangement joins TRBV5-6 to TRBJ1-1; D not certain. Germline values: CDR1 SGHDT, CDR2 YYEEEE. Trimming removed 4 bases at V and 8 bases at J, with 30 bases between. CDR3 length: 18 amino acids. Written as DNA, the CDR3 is TGTGCCAGCAGCATCCCTGGACCCTTTCACGGGGAAGGCGAGGAAGCTTTCTTT. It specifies CASSIPGPFHGEGEEAFF.

The CDR3: CASSPGTSGRGDEQFF. The CDR3 DNA reads as TGCGCCAGCAGCCCCGGGACTAGCGGGAGGGGGGATGAGCAGTTCTTC. J is TRBJ2-1 and V is TRBV5-1, with 16 bases identical to TRBD2. Germline CDR1 reads SGHRS; CDR2 reads YFSETQ. This CDR3 contains 16 residues. V was pared by 4 bases and J by 8 bases, with 6 bases of the junction left unmatched.

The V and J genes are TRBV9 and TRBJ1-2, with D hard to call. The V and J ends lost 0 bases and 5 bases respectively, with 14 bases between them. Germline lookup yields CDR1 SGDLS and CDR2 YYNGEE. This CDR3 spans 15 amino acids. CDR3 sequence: CASSVALDYIYGYTF. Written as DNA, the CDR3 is TGTGCCAGCAGCGTAGCTCTGGACTATATTTATGGCTACACCTTC.

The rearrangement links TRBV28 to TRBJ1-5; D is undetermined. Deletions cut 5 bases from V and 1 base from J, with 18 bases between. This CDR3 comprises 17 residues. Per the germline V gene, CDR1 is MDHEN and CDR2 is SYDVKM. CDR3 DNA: TGTGCCAGCAGTCGACCGCGGCGGGTTAGGAGCAATCAGCCCCAGCATTTT. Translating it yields CASSRPRRVRSNQPQHF.